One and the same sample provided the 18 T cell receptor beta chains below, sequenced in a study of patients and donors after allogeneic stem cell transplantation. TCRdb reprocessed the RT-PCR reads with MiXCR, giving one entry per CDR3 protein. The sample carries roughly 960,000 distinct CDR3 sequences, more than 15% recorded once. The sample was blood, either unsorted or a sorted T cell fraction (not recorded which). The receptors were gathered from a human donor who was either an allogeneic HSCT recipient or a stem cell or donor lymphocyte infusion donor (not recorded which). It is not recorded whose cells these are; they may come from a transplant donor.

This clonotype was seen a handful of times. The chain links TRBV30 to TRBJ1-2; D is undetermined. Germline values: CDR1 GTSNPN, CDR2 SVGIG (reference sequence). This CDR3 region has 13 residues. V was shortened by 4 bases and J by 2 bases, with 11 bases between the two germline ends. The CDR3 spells CAWKVGKNYGYTF. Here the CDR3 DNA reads TGTGCCTGGAAGGTCGGCAAGAACTATGGCTACACCTTC. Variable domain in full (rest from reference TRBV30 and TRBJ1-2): SQTIHQWPATLVQPVGSPLSLECTVEGTSNPNLYWYRQAAGRGLQLLFYSVGIGQISSEVPQNLSASRPQDRQFILSSKKLLLSDSGFYLCAWKVGKNYGYTFGSGTRLTVV.

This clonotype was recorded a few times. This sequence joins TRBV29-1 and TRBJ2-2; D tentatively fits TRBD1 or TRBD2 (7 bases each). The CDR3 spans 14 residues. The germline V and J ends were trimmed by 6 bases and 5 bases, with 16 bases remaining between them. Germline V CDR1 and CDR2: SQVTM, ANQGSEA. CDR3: CSVPGRGGTGELFF. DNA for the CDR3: TGCAGCGTACCCGGCAGGGGGGGGACCGGGGAGCTGTTTTTT.

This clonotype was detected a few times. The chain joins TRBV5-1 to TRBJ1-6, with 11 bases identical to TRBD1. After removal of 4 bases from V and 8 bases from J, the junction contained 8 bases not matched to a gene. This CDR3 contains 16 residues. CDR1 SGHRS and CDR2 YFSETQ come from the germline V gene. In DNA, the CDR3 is TGCGCCAGCAGCCAGAGGAGGGGACAGGGGGATTCACCCCTCCACTTT. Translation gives CASSQRRGQGDSPLHF.

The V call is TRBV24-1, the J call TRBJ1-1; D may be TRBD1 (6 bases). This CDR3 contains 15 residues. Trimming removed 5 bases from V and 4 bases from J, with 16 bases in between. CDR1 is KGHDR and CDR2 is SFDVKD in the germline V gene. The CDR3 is CATSAGGRAATEAFF. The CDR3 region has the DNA TGTGCCACCAGTGCGGGGGGCAGGGCCGCCACTGAAGCTTTCTTT.

The DNA of the CDR3 is TGCGCCAGCAAACAAGGGGGGGATGAGCAGTTCTTC. It codes for CASKQGGDEQFF. The gene calls are TRBV4-1 and TRBJ2-1; D may be TRBD2 (7 bases). V shed 7 bases and J shed 8 bases, with 12 bases lying between them. The length of the CDR3 is 12 residues. The germline CDR1 and CDR2 sequences are MGHRA and YSYEKL.

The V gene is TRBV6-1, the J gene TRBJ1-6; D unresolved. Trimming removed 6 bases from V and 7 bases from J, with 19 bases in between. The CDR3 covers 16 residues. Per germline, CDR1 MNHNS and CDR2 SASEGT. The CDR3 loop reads CASRLTRTVLNSPLHF. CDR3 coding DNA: TGTGCCAGCAGACTTACTCGGACGGTCCTCAATTCACCCCTCCACTTT.

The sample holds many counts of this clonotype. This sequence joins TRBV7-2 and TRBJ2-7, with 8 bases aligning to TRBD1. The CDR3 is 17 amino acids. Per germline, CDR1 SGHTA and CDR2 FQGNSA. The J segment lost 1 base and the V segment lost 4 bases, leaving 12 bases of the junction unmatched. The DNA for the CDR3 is TGTGCCAGCAGCTCACAACCCTGGACAGGGTTATCCTACGAGCAGTACTTC. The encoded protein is CASSSQPWTGLSYEQYF.

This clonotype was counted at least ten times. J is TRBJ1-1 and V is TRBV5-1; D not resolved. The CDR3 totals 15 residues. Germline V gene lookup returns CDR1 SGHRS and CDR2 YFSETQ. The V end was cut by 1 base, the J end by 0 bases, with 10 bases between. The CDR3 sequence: CASSLSPGLNTEAFF. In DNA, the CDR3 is TGCGCCAGCAGCTTGTCGCCGGGCTTGAACACTGAAGCTTTCTTT.

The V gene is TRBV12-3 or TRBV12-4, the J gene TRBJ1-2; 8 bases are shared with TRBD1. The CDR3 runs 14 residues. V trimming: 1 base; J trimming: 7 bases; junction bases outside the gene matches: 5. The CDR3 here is CASSLVDRVGGYTF. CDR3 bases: TGTGCCAGCAGTTTAGTGGACAGGGTCGGTGGCTACACCTTC.

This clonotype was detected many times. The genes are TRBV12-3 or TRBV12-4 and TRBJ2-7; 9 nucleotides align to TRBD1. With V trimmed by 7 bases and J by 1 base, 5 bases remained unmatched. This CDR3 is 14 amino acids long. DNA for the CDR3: TGTGCCAGCAATGACAGGGGGTCATCCTACGAGCAGTACTTC. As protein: CASNDRGSSYEQYF.

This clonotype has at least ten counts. CDR3 amino acids: CSADDSYDNEQFF. Written as DNA, the CDR3 is TGCAGTGCCGATGATTCTTACGACAATGAGCAGTTCTTC. The genes are TRBV20-1 and TRBJ2-1; D uncertain. V dropped 6 bases and J dropped 5 bases, with 14 bases sitting between them. CDR1 is DFQATT and CDR2 is SNEGSKA in the germline V gene (reference sequence). The CDR3 consists of 13 residues.

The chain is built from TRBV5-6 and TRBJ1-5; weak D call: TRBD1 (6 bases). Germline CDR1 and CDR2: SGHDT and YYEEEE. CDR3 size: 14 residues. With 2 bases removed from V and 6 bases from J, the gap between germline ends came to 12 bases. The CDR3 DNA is TGTGCCAGCAGCTTTCTACTGGACAGTCAGCCCCAGCATTTT. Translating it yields CASSFLLDSQPQHF.

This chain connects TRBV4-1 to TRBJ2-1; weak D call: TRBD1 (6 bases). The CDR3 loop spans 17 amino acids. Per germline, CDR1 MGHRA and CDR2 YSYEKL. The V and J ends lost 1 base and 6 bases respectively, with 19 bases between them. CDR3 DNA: TGCGCCAGCAGCCAAGGGCCCGGTTTGGACAGACTCAATGAGCAGTTCTTC. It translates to CASSQGPGLDRLNEQFF.

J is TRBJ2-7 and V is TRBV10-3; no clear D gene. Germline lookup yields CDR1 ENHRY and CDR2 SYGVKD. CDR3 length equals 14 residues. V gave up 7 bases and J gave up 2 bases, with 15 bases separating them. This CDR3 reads CAITSPDRPYEQYF. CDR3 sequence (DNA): TGTGCCATCACATCCCCCGATAGACCCTACGAGCAGTACTTC.

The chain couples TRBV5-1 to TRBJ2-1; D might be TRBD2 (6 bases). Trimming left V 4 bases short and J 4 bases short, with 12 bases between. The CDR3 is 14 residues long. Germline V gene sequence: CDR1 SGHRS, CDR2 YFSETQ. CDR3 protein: CASSTPGTYNEQFF. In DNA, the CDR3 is TGCGCCAGCAGCACACCTGGGACTTACAATGAGCAGTTCTTC. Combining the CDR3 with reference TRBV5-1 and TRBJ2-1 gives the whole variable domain KAGVTQTPRYLIKTRGQQVTLSCSPISGHRSVSWYQQTPGQGLQFLFEYFSETQRNKGNFPGRFSGRQFSNSRSEMNVSTLELGDSALYLCASSTPGTYNEQFFGPGTRLTVL.

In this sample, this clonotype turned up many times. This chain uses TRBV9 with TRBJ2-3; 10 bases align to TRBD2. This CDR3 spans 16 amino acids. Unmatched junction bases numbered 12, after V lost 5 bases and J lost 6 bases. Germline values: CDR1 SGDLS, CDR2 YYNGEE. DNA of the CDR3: TGTGCCAGCAGACCGGAGAGCGGGGGGGCATGGGATACGCAGTATTTT. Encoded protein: CASRPESGGAWDTQYF.

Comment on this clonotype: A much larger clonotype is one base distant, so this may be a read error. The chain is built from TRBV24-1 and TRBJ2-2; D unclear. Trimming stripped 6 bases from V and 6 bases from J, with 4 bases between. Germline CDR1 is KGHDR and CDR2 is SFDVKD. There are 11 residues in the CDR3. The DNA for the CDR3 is TGTGCCACCAGTACCGCCGGGGAGCTGTTTTTT. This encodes CATSTAGELFF.

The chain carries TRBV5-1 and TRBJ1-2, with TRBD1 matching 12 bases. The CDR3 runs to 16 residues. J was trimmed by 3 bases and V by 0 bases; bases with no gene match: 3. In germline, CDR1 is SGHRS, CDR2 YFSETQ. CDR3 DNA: TGCGCCAGCAGCTTGGTGGGACAGGGGGCAGACTATGGCTACACCTTC. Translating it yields CASSLVGQGADYGYTF.